This T cell receptor beta chain was recovered during a study of blood T cell repertoires in COVID-19. Authors' data handling: From reference gene primer amplification, estimates of nucleated cell counts were derived. The data were produced by immunoSEQ multiplex PCR, yet TCRdb's version contains in-frame clones alone and is incomplete. That table gives V, J and clone size, and the DNA gave D and trimming. The table has over 65,000 clones, approximately 83% seen once. CDR1 and CDR2 from the germline V gene are SGHTA and FQGNSA. The CDR3 consists of 14 residues. The J segment lost 5 bases and the V segment lost 6 bases, leaving 9 bases of the junction unmatched.

The sample taken for sequencing was peripheral blood. This sequence was found in a human donor in a cohort sampled during active COVID-19. V and J are TRBV7-2 and TRBJ2-7; 8 nucleotides match TRBD2. CDR3 sequence: CASRPAGTRNEQYF. The CDR3, as DNA: TGTGCCAGCAGACCAGCCGGGACTAGGAACGAGCAGTACTTC. Combining the CDR3 with reference TRBV7-2 and TRBJ2-7 gives the whole variable domain GAGVSQSPSNKVTEKGKDVELRCDPISGHTALYWYRQSLGQGLEFLIYFQGNSAPDKSGLPSDRFSAERTGGSVSTLTIQRTQQEDSAVYLCASRPAGTRNEQYFGPGTRLTVT.